This T cell receptor (beta chain) came from a study of sequential checkpoint blockade in melanoma. At the level of the study: Randomization was 1:1 between first-line nivolumab→ipilimumab and ipilimumab→nivolumab. Both treatment sequences were followed by maintenance nivolumab.

Regarding treatment: randomized to nivolumab then ipilimumab (arm A) or the reverse (arm B). None of the patients previously received DNA-damaging chemotherapy. Sorted cells were live CD3+CD8+, lacking CD19 and CD56, from PBMCs. The CDR3 consists of 15 residues. The germline V gene has CDR1 SEHNR and CDR2 FQNEAQ (reference sequence). The J segment lost 6 bases and the V segment lost 5 bases, leaving 9 bases of the junction unmatched. Sequencing was performed with immunoSEQ multiplex PCR; in TCRdb, only in-frame clones are kept and a portion is missing. In the table there are around 13,000 clones, under 80% of which are singletons.

This sequence was found in a human donor with melanoma. Material: CD8+ T cells sorted from blood (inferred from file names), obtained from a patient given nivolumab and ipilimumab in sequence. J is TRBJ2-1 and V is TRBV7-9; 8 bases agree with TRBD2. Written as DNA, the CDR3 is TGTGCCAGCAGCCTCAGCGGGAGACCACTCAATGAGCAGTTCTTC. Its protein product is CASSLSGRPLNEQFF.